This is a list of T cell receptor beta chains from one sample in a study of OX40 agonist ivuxolimab in advanced cancers. Profiling relied on immunoSEQ multiplex PCR, and the TCRdb table lists in-frame clones only, not all of them. The sample yields some 51,000 clones, approximately 84% seen once. The sample was CD4+ or CD8+ T cells sorted from blood, taken in a trial of the OX40 agonist ivuxolimab. Receptors originate from an adult with an advanced solid tumor such as melanoma, head and neck, liver or kidney cancer. Both conserved end residues are part of each CDR3. D genes are given only for firm matches. Where a row states a size, it is once, few, many or the class of an expanded clone; other rows omit it.

>TRBD2|TRBJ2-7|.|TRBV13
TGTGCCAGCAGCTCGCTCCTAGCGGGGGGGGTTTCTGGACTCGAGCAGTACTTC
CASSSLLAGGVSGLEQYF
>.|TRBJ1-2|.|TRBV9
TGTGCCAGCAGCCATATAGTCAAGGGAGGGCGTAACTATGGCTACACCTTC
CASSHIVKGGRNYGYTF
>TRBD2|TRBJ2-1|.|TRBV9
TGTGCCAGCAGCGTACAAAAGTGGGGGGGTTACAATGAGCAGTTCTTC
CASSVQKWGGYNEQFF
>.|TRBJ2-7|once|TRBV9
TGTGCCAGCAGCGTAGGGGGGTCCTCCTCCTACGAGCAGTACTTC
CASSVGGSSSYEQYF
>.|TRBJ2-5|.|TRBV6-5
TGTGCCATAGGGGCAGACCAAGAGACCCAGTACTTC
CAIGADQETQYF
>.|TRBJ1-2|.|TRBV7-9
TGTGCCAGCAGCAGGGGAAACTATGGCTACACCTTC
CASSRGNYGYTF
>.|TRBJ1-5|.|TRBV13
TGTGCCAGCAGCTTCGGGAAAAATCAGCCCCAGCATTTT
CASSFGKNQPQHF
>.|TRBJ2-5|.|TRBV27
TGTGCCAGCAGCGCACTAGATCGGGGTTACCAAGAGACCCAGTACTTC
CASSALDRGYQETQYF
>.|TRBJ2-1|.|TRBV21-1
TGTGCCAGCAGCAAAAGGAAAGGCCATGAGCAGTTCTTC
CASSKRKGHEQFF
>.|TRBJ1-2|.|TRBV7-9
TGTGCCAGCAGCTTAACGGGGGACTTGGATGGCTACACCTTC
CASSLTGDLDGYTF
>TRBD1|TRBJ1-3|.|TRBV6-5
TGTGCCAGCAGTTACTCTTCGACAGGGTCAAACACCATATATTTT
CASSYSSTGSNTIYF
>.|TRBJ2-5|once|TRBV9
TGTGCCAGCAGCGCGTCCCGAGGACAGGGCGCGGGAGGGCAAGAGACCCAGTACTTC
CASSASRGQGAGGQETQYF
>TRBD2|TRBJ2-7|.|TRBV28
TGTGCCAGCAGTCCCCCTCCCTCGAGCGGGGCCTACGAGCAGTACTTC
CASSPPPSSGAYEQYF
>.|TRBJ1-1|.|TRBV6-5
TGTGCCAGCAGGTATTTGGACGGGGGCACTGAAGCTTTCTTT
CASRYLDGGTEAFF
>.|TRBJ2-7|once|TRBV5-6
TGTGCCAGCAGCCTCCGGGCTGGTGCCTACGAGCAGTACTTC
CASSLRAGAYEQYF
>TRBD1|TRBJ2-1|once|TRBV4-1
TGCGCCAGCAGCCAAGAGACCCGGGACAGGGGCCTAGGTGAGCAGTTCTTC
CASSQETRDRGLGEQFF
>TRBD1|TRBJ1-4|few|TRBV4-3
TGCGCCAGCAGCCAAGACGTGACAGGGATTAATGAAAAACTGTTTTTT
CASSQDVTGINEKLFF
>TRBD1|TRBJ2-5|.|TRBV9
TGTGCCAGCAGCACCGGACAGGGATGGGAGACCCAGTACTTC
CASSTGQGWETQYF
>.|TRBJ1-2|.|TRBV5-6
TGTGCCAGCAGCTTGGTGCAGGGGACCTGGGATGGCTACACCTTC
CASSLVQGTWDGYTF
>.|TRBJ1-1|.|TRBV9
TGTGCCAGCAGCGAGACAGGACTTAGGGGCACTGAAGCTTTCTTT
CASSETGLRGTEAFF
>.|TRBJ2-4|.|TRBV19
TGTGCCAGTAGTATAGGGGGGGTTAAATGCTTC
CASSIGGVKCF
>TRBD1|TRBJ2-1|many|TRBV27
TGTGCCAGCAGTTCCTGGGTGACAGGGAGCTCCTACAATGAGCAGTTCTTC
CASSSWVTGSSYNEQFF
>.|TRBJ1-2|.|TRBV6-5
TGTGCCAGCAACGGTCAGGGAGGATTCCATGGCTACACCTTC
CASNGQGGFHGYTF
>.|TRBJ2-2|.|TRBV7-2
TGTGCCAGCAGGAAAGGGGTGTACACCGGGGAGCTGTTTTTT
CASRKGVYTGELFF
>TRBD1|TRBJ1-1|.|TRBV19
TGTGCCAGTAGTATCTGGGACAGGGCTGGCACTGAAGCTTTCTTT
CASSIWDRAGTEAFF
>TRBD1|TRBJ1-1|.|TRBV9
TGTGCCAGCAGCCTAGGGGGCGGCACTGAAGCTTTCTTT
CASSLGGGTEAFF
>.|TRBJ2-7|.|TRBV19
TGTGCCAGTAGTATAGTAGTGTACGACGAGCAGTACTTC
CASSIVVYDEQYF
>.|TRBJ2-3|.|TRBV6-1
TGTGCCAGCAGTGAAGATCTAGAGGAGTATTTT
CASSEDLEEYF